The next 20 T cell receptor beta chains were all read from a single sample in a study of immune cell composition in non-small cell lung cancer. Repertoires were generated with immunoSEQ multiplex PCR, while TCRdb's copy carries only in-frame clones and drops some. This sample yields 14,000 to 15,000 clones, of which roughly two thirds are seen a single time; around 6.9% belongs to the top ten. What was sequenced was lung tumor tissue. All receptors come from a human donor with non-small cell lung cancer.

The CDR3 DNA follows: TGTGCCAGCAGCCTAGTGACAGGGGTAAACTATGGCTACACCTTC. As protein: CASSLVTGVNYGYTF. The gene calls are TRBV7-2 and TRBJ1-2, with 8 bases that match TRBD1. The J segment lost 2 bases and the V segment lost 5 bases, leaving 7 bases of the junction unmatched. The CDR3 totals 15 residues. Germline V gene lookup returns CDR1 SGHTA and CDR2 FQGNSA. The full variable domain, completed using reference TRBV7-2 and TRBJ1-2, is GAGVSQSPSNKVTEKGKDVELRCDPISGHTALYWYRQSLGQGLEFLIYFQGNSAPDKSGLPSDRFSAERTGGSVSTLTIQRTQQEDSAVYLCASSLVTGVNYGYTFGSGTRLTVV.

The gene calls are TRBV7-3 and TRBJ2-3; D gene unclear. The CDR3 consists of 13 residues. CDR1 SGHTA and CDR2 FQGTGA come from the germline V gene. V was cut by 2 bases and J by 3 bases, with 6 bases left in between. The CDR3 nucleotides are TGTGCCAGCAGCTTAGCGGAGACAGATACGCAGTATTTT. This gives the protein CASSLAETDTQYF.

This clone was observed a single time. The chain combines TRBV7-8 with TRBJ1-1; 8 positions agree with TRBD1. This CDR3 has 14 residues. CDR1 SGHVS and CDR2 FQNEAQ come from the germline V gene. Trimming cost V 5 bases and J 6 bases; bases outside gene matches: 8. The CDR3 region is CASSLRQGSPEAFF. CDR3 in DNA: TGTGCCAGCAGCCTTCGACAGGGGTCTCCTGAAGCTTTCTTT.

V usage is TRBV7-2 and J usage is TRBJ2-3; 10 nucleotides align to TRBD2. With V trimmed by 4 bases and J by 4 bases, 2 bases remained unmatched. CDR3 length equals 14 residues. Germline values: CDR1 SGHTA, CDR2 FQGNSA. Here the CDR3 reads CASSSGLAADTQYF. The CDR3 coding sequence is TGTGCCAGCAGCTCCGGACTAGCGGCAGATACGCAGTATTTT.

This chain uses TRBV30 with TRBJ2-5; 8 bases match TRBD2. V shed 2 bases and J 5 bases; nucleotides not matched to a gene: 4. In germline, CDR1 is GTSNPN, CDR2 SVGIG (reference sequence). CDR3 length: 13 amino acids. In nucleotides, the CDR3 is TGTGCCTGGAGTCACGGGGGGGCCGAGACCCAGTACTTC. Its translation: CAWSHGGAETQYF.

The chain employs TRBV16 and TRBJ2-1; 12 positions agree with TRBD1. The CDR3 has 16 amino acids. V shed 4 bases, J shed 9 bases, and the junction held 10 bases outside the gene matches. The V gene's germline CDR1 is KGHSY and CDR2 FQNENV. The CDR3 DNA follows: TGTGCCAGCAGCCCGCCGGGACAGGGGGCGCGGGGTGAGCAGTTCTTC. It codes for CASSPPGQGARGEQFF. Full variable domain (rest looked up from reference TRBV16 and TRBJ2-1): GEEVAQTPKHLVRGEGQKAKLYCAPIKGHSYVFWYQQVLKNEFKFLISFQNENVFDETGMPKERFSAKCLPNSPCSLEIQATKLEDSAVYFCASSPPGQGARGEQFFGPGTRLTVL.

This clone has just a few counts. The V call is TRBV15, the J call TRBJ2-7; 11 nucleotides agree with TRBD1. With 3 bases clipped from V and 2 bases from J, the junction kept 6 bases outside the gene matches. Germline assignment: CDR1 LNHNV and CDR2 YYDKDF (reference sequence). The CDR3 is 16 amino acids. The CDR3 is CATSSAGTGGPYEQYF. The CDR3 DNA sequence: TGTGCCACCAGCAGCGCCGGGACAGGGGGTCCCTACGAGCAGTACTTC.

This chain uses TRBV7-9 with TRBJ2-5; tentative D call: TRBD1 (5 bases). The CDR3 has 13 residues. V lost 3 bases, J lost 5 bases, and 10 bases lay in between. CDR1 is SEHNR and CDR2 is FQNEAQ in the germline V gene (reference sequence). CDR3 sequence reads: CASSFDSRETQYF. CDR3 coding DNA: TGTGCCAGCAGCTTTGACAGCCGGGAGACCCAGTACTTC.

This chain's CDR3 is CASSVGGQGVYGYTF. CDR3 DNA sequence: TGTGCCAGCAGCGTAGGGGGACAGGGGGTCTATGGCTACACCTTC. The chain employs TRBV9 and TRBJ1-2; TRBD1 matches at 11 bases. This CDR3 has 15 amino acids. The V gene's germline CDR1 is SGDLS and CDR2 YYNGEE. V lost 0 bases, J lost 4 bases, and 2 bases stayed unmatched.

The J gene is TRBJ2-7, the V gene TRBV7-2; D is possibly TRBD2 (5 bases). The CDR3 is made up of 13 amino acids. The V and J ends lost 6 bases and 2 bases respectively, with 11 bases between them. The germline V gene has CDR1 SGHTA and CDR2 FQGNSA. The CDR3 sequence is CASRQTGTYEQYF. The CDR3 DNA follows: TGTGCCAGCAGACAAACCGGGACCTACGAGCAGTACTTC. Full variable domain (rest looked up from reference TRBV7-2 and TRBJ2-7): GAGVSQSPSNKVTEKGKDVELRCDPISGHTALYWYRQSLGQGLEFLIYFQGNSAPDKSGLPSDRFSAERTGGSVSTLTIQRTQQEDSAVYLCASRQTGTYEQYFGPGTRLTVT.

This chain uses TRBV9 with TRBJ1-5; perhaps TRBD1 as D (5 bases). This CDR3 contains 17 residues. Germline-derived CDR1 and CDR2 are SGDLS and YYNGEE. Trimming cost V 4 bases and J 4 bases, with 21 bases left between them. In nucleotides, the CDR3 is TGTGCCAGCAGCCCCAGCTTCGGGACGGGGGTAAATCAGCCCCAGCATTTT. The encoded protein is CASSPSFGTGVNQPQHF. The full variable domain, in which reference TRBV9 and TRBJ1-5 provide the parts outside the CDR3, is DSGVTQTPKHLITATGQRVTLRCSPRSGDLSVYWYQQSLDQGLQFLIQYYNGEERAKGNILERFSAQQFPDLHSELNLSSLELGDSALYFCASSPSFGTGVNQPQHFGDGTRLSIL.

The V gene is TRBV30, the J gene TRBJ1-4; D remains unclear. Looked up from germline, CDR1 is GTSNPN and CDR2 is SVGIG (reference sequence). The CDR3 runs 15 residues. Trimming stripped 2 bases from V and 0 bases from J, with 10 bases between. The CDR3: CAWSPILATNEKLFF. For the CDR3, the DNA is TGTGCCTGGAGTCCGATTCTAGCAACTAATGAAAAACTGTTTTTT.

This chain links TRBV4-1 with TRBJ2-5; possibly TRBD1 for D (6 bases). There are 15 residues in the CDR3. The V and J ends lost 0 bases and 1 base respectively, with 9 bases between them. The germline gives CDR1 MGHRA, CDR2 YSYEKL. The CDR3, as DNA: TGCGCCAGCAGCCAAGAGAGGGACACCCAAGAGACCCAGTACTTC. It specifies CASSQERDTQETQYF.

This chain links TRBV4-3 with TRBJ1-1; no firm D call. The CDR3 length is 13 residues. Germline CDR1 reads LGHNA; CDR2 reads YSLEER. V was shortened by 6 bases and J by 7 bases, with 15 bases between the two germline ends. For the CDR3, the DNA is TGCGCCAGCAGTCTAGAACTCGCCCTTGAAGCTTTCTTT. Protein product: CASSLELALEAFF.

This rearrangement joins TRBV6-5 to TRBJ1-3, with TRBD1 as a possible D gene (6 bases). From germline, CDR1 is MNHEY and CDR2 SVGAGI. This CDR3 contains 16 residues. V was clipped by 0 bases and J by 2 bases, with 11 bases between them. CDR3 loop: CASSYSPGAPGNTIYF. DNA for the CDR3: TGTGCCAGCAGTTACTCTCCAGGGGCCCCTGGAAACACCATATATTTT.

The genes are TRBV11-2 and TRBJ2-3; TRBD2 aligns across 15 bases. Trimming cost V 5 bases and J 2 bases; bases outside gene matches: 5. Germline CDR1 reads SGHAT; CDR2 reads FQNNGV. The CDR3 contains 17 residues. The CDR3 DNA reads TGTGCCAGCAGCCGAAGGACTAGCGGGGGGGCCACAGATACGCAGTATTTT. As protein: CASSRRTSGGATDTQYF.

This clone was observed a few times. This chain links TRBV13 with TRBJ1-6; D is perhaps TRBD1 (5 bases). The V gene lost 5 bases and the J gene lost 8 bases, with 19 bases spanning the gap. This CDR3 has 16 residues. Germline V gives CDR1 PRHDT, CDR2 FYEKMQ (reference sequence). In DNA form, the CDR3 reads TGTGCCAGCAGCCCAAGGTGGGCAGGGAAAGATTCACCCCTCCACTTT. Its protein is CASSPRWAGKDSPLHF. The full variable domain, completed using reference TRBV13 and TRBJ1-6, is AAGVIQSPRHLIKEKRETATLKCYPIPRHDTVYWYQQGPGQDPQFLISFYEKMQSDKGSIPDRFSAQQFSDYHSELNMSSLELGDSALYFCASSPRWAGKDSPLHFGNGTRLTVT.

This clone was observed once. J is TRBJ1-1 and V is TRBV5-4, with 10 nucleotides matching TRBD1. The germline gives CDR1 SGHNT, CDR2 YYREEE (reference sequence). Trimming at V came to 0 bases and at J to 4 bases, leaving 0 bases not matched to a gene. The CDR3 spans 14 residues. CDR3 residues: CASSLGTGGTEAFF. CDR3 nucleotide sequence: TGTGCCAGCAGCTTGGGGACAGGGGGCACTGAAGCTTTCTTT.

CDR3 in amino acids: CASSLAGLAGPYQETQYF. The CDR3 DNA reads as TGCGCCAGCAGCTTGGCGGGACTAGCGGGGCCGTACCAAGAGACCCAGTACTTC. V is TRBV5-1 and J is TRBJ2-5; 13 bases match TRBD2. From germline, CDR1 is SGHRS and CDR2 YFSETQ. This CDR3 contains 18 residues. Trimming removed 0 bases from V and 0 bases from J; junction bases left unmatched: 5.

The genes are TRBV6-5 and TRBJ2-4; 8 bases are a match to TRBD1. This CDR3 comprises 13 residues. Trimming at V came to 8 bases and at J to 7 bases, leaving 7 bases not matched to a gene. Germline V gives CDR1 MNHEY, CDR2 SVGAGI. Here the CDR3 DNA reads TGTGCCAGCCATAGGCAGGGGGCTAACATTCAGTACTTC. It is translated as CASHRQGANIQYF.